This T cell receptor beta chain comes out of a study of esophageal squamous cell carcinoma under preoperative chemotherapy. Study-wide results and limits: Chemotherapy was followed by significantly higher TCR diversity in peripheral T cells only, not tumor-infiltrating lymphocytes. Paclitaxel-nedaplatin therapy caused immediate, substantial clonotype frequency changes.

This clonotype appeared many times. The antigen is unknown. Noted time point: after preoperative PTX-NDP chemotherapy. Paclitaxel-nedaplatin chemotherapy was given to patients ahead of their surgery. V lost 3 bases to trimming and J lost 11 bases; unmatched junction nucleotides: 11. CDR3 length: 14 amino acids. CDR1 is SGHNT, CDR2 YENEEA, per germline. TCRdb itself ran the PCR reads through MiXCR, one entry per CDR3 protein. The sample contains around 9,000 distinct CDR3 sequences, roughly half of which appear only once. The TCR comes from a human donor with esophageal squamous cell carcinoma. The donor label of this sample is uncertain. The sample was taken from a patient given preoperative chemotherapy. The chain joins TRBV11-3 to TRBJ2-5, with TRBD2 identical over 8 bases. DNA for the CDR3: TGTGCCAGCAGCTTCCCAGCCACCGGGGGGGAGCAGTACTTC. It specifies CASSFPATGGEQYF.